This T cell receptor beta chain was observed in a study of Ad26.COV2.S vaccination and SARS-CoV-2 variants. V was pared by 5 bases and J by 0 bases, with 17 bases between. The length of the CDR3 is 17 residues. Germline V gives CDR1 LGHNT, CDR2 FRNRAP. Documented treatment: some 20 received Ad26.COV2.S at low or high dose, single or two shots; five or six received placebo; per-sample allocation not given. Sampling happened 63 days after the first vaccine or placebo injection. The vaccine antigen was prefusion-stabilized Wuhan SARS-CoV-2 spike. Libraries were prepared by immunoSEQ multiplex PCR; TCRdb keeps only in-frame clonotypes and omits some of them. The repertoire holds a few hundred thousand clones, about nine tenths seen once, with 1.5% to 2% in the top ten.

This sample comprised peripheral blood, obtained in a trial of Ad26.COV2.S vaccine versus placebo. This sequence joins TRBV12-5 and TRBJ1-5; TRBD1 is a possible D gene (6 bases). This receptor was identified in a person aged 18 to 65 who received the Ad26.COV2.S COVID-19 vaccine or a placebo. CDR3 sequence: CASGPGGGRYSNQPQHF. The CDR3, as DNA: TGTGCTAGTGGTCCCGGGGGGGGGCGTTATAGCAATCAGCCCCAGCATTTT.